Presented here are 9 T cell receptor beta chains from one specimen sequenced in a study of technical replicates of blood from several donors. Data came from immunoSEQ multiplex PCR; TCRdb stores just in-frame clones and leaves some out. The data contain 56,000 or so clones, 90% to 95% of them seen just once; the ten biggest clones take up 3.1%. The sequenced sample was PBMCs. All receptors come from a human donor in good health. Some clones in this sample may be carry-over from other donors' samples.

DNA for the CDR3: TGTGCCAGCAGCTTGGAGGCGGGAGGGCCTGGCACCGGGGAGCTGTTTTTT. Translation: CASSLEAGGPGTGELFF. The chain is built from TRBV5-4 and TRBJ2-2; TRBD2 matches at 9 bases. Trimming cost V 0 bases and J 4 bases; bases outside gene matches: 7. Germline CDR1 is SGHNT and CDR2 is YYREEE (reference sequence). This CDR3 is 17 amino acids long.

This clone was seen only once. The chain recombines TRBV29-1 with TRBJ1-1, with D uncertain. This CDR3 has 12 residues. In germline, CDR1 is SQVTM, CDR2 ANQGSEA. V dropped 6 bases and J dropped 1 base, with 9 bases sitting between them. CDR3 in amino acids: CSVGEGNTEAFF. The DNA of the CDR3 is TGCAGCGTGGGTGAGGGGAACACTGAAGCTTTCTTT. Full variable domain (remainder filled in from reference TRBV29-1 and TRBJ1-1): SAVISQKPSRDICQRGTSLTIQCQVDSQVTMMFWYRQQPGQSLTLIATANQGSEATYESGFVIDKFPISRPNLTFSTLTVSNMSPEDSSIYLCSVGEGNTEAFFGQGTRLTVV.

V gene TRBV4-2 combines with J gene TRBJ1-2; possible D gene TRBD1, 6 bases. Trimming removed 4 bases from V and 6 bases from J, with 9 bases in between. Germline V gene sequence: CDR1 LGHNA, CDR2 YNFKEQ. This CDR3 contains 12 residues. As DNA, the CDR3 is TGTGCCAGCAGCCCAACAGGGAATGGCTACACCTTC. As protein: CASSPTGNGYTF.

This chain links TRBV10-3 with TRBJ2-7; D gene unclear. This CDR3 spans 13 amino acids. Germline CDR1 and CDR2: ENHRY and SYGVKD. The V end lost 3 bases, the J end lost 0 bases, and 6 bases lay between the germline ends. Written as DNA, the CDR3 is TGTGCCATCAGTGAAGAGCACTCCTACGAGCAGTACTTC. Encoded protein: CAISEEHSYEQYF.

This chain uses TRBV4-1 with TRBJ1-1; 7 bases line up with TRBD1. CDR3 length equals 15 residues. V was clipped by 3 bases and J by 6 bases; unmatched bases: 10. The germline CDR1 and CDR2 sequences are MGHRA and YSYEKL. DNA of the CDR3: TGCGCCAGCAGCCAGGGAACAGACAGGGCCGCTGAAGCTTTCTTT. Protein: CASSQGTDRAAEAFF.

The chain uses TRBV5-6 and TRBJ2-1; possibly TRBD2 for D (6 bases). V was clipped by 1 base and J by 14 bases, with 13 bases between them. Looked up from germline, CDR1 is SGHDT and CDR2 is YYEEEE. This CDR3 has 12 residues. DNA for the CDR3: TGTGCCAGCAGCTTGATCGCGGGGAGTGAGTTCTTC. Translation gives CASSLIAGSEFF.

The CDR3 loop reads CASSKGRGGSYNEQFF. In DNA, the CDR3 is TGTGCCAGCAGCAAAGGTCGGGGGGGCTCCTACAATGAGCAGTTCTTC. The V and J genes are TRBV21-1 and TRBJ2-1; the table calls TRBD2, which could not be checked here. TRBV21-1 is listed as a pseudogene. This CDR3 comprises 16 residues.

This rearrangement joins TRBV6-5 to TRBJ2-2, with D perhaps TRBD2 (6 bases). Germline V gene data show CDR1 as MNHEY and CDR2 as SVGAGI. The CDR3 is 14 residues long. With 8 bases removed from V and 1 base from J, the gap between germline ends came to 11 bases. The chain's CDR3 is CASERARNTGELFF. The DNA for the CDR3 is TGTGCCAGCGAGCGGGCCCGGAACACCGGGGAGCTGTTTTTT.

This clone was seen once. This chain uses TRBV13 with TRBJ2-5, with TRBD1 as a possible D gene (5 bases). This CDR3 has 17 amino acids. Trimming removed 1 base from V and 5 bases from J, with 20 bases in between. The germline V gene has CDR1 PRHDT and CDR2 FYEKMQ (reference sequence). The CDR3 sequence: CASSLDRAGNDRETQYF. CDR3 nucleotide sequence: TGTGCCAGCAGCTTAGATCGGGCAGGGAATGATAGGGAGACCCAGTACTTC.